This entry lists 5 T cell receptor beta chains sequenced from one sample in a study of Graves' ophthalmopathy and Graves' hyperthyroidism. The authors amplified TCR beta CDR3 regions from RNA transcripts. The first round was an RT-PCR with HTBI primers, and the second round was a multiplex PCR. MiXCR was run by TCRdb on the multiplex PCR reads, yielding one entry per CDR3 protein. Counted here are roughly 400,000 distinct CDR3 sequences, about 16% occurring once; the ten biggest clones make up about 1.6%. Source material: peripheral blood. The receptors originated from a woman aged 18 to 35 with Graves' ophthalmopathy.

This chain links TRBV12-3 or TRBV12-4 with TRBJ2-5, with 7 bases matching TRBD1. This CDR3 is 17 amino acids long. Germline trimming cut 8 bases from V and 5 bases from J; bases unmatched to any gene: 20. This CDR3 reads CASGWLLRDRGAETQYF. In DNA, the CDR3 is TGTGCCAGCGGGTGGCTGCTTAGGGACAGAGGGGCCGAGACCCAGTACTTC.

This clonotype came up many times. The V and J genes are TRBV20-1 and TRBJ2-7; TRBD2 matches 7 bases. Trimming at V came to 3 bases and at J to 0 bases, leaving 11 bases not matched to a gene. The germline CDR1 and CDR2 sequences are DFQATT and SNEGSKA (reference sequence). The length of the CDR3 is 16 residues. The CDR3 nucleotides are TGCAGTGCTAGGGGACCTAGCGGCTTCAGCTCCTACGAGCAGTACTTC. This codes for CSARGPSGFSSYEQYF.

This clonotype has a count of ten or more. The gene calls are TRBV5-1 and TRBJ2-6; D not certain. Between the trimmed V and J ends, which lost 1 base and 0 bases, there was a span of 14 bases. The germline CDR1 and CDR2 sequences are SGHRS and YFSETQ. This CDR3 comprises 18 residues. The CDR3 loop is CASSLPATPRSGANVLTF. The DNA for the CDR3 is TGCGCCAGCAGCTTGCCAGCGACACCCCGCTCTGGGGCCAACGTCCTGACTTTC.

This clonotype was counted ten times or more. J is TRBJ2-5 and V is TRBV6-5; 9 bases match TRBD1. The V segment lost 4 bases and the J segment 5 bases; nucleotides outside the gene matches: 5. CDR3 size: 14 residues. From germline, CDR1 is MNHEY and CDR2 SVGAGI. CDR3 in amino acids: CASSSPTGGETQYF. DNA of the CDR3: TGTGCCAGCAGTTCGCCGACAGGGGGGGAGACCCAGTACTTC.

V gene TRBV29-1 combines with J gene TRBJ2-7; 10 bases fit TRBD1. CDR1 and CDR2 (germline): SQVTM, ANQGSEA. The CDR3 consists of 14 residues. The junction had 11 bases not matched to a gene; V was cut back by 6 bases and J by 6 bases. The CDR3 DNA follows: TGCAGCGTCCTCCCTGACAGGGGGCGCGGCGAGCAGTACTTC. It encodes CSVLPDRGRGEQYF.